This TCR beta chain is drawn from a study of cytomegalovirus exposure and HLA in healthy donors. Whole-study results and caveats: Reportedly, diagnosis of cytomegalovirus status by the classifier showed high specificity and sensitivity.

About this clone: Its antigen is undetermined.

The data were produced by immunoSEQ multiplex PCR, yet TCRdb's version contains in-frame clones alone and is incomplete. The sample includes about 74,000 clones, 90% to 95% of them seen just once. The V segment lost 3 bases and the J segment 8 bases; nucleotides outside the gene matches: 12. This CDR3 contains 16 residues. Germline values: CDR1 LNHDA, CDR2 SQIVND (reference sequence). This TCR derives from a woman aged 18-30 years in good health and CMV-seropositive. The specimen was PBMCs. The chain employs TRBV19 and TRBJ2-2, with 7 bases identical to TRBD1. The DNA of the CDR3 is TGTGCCAGTAGTATCGGGGACAGCATTGGCGTAGGGGAGCTGTTTTTT. Protein product: CASSIGDSIGVGELFF.